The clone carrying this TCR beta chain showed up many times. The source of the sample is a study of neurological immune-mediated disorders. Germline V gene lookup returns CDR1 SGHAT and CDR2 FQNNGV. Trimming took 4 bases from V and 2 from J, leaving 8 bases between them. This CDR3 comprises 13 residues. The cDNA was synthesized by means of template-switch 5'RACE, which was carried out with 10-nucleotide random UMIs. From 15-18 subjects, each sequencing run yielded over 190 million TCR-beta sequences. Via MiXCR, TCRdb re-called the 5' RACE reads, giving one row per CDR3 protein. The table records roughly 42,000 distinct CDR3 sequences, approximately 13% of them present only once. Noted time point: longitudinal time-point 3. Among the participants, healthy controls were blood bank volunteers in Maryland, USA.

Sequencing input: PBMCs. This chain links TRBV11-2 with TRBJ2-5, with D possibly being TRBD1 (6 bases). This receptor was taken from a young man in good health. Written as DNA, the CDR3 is TGTGCCAGCAGCTGGACAGCTCAAGAGACCCAGTACTTC. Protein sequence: CASSWTAQETQYF.